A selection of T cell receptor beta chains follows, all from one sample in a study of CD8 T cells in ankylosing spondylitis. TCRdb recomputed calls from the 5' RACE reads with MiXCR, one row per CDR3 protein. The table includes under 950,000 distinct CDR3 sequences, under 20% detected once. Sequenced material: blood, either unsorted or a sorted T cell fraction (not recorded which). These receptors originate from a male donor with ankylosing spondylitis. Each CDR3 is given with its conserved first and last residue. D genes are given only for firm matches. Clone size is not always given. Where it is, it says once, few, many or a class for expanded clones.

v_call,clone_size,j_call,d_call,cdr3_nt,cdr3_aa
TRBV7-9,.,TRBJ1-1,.,TGTGCCAGCAGCCCAGGGTTTTTGTCCCCTGAAGCTTTCTTT,CASSPGFLSPEAFF
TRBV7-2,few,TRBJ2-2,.,TGTGCCAGCAGCTCGAGCGTGGCGGCCGGGGAGCTGTTTTTT,CASSSSVAAGELFF
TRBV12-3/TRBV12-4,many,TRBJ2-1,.,TGTGCCAGCAACGACCGGAGCTCCTACAATGAGCAGTTCTTC,CASNDRSSYNEQFF
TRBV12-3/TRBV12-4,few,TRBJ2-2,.,TGTGCCAGCAGTCTGCTGGGGGCTGTCGGGGAGCTGTTTTTT,CASSLLGAVGELFF
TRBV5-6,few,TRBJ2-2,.,TGTGCCAGCAGCTTGGAGCAGGGGAATGTGCGAGGGGAGCTGTTTTTT,CASSLEQGNVRGELFF
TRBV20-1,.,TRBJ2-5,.,TGCAGTGCAGGGGGAGGGGTTAGAGGTCCAGAGACCCAGTACTTC,CSAGGGVRGPETQYF
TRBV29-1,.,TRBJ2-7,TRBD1,TGCAGCGTTGCCTCAACAGGGGACCCGAGGCCCTCCGAGCAGTACTTC,CSVASTGDPRPSEQYF
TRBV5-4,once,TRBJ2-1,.,TGTGCCAGCAGCTTGGCCCCTCGCTCCAGCGGTTACAATGAGCAGTTCTTC,CASSLAPRSSGYNEQFF
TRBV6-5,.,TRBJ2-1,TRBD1,TGTGCCAGCAGTTACTCTGGGACAGACAATGAGCAGTTCTTC,CASSYSGTDNEQFF
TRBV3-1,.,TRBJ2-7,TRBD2,TGTGCCAGCAGCCCACATAGCGGGAGGATCCACGAGCAGTACTTC,CASSPHSGRIHEQYF
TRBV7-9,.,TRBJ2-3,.,TGTGCCAGCAGCCAGGGTACCGGGGCTCGGACAGATACGCAGTATTTT,CASSQGTGARTDTQYF
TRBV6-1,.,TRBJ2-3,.,TGTGCCAGCAGTGAAAGGCCCCTTGGGGGAGATACGCAGTATTTT,CASSERPLGGDTQYF
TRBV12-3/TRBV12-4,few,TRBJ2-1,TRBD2,TGTGCCAGCAGACCTAGCGGGGGGGCTCTTTACGAGCAGTTCTTC,CASRPSGGALYEQFF
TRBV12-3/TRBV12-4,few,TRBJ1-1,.,TGTGCCAGCAGTTTTGGGCGGACCAACACTGAAGCTTTCTTT,CASSFGRTNTEAFF
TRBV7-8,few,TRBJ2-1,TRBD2,TGTGCCAGCAGCCCAACCTTGCGGGAGGTCGATGAGCAGTTCTTC,CASSPTLREVDEQFF
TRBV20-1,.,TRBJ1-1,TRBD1,TGCAGTGCTAGGGGGGGACAGATGAACACTGAAGCTTTCTTT,CSARGGQMNTEAFF
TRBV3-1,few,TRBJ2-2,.,TGTGCCAGCAGCCAAGTGCAGGGTCACACCGGGGAGCTGTTTTTT,CASSQVQGHTGELFF
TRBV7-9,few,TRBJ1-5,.,TGTGCCAGCAGCACCGACAGTAGAGATCAGCCCCAGCATTTT,CASSTDSRDQPQHF
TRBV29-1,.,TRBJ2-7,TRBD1,TGCAGCGCCCTCGGGACAGCCTACGAGCAGTACTTC,CSALGTAYEQYF
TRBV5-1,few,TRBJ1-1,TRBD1,TGCGCCAGCAGCCCCAGGGGGGTCGCTGAAGCTTTCTTT,CASSPRGVAEAFF
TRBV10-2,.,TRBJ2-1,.,TGCGCCAGCAGTGAGTCTGTGTGGGGGGCGAGCTACAATGAGCAGTTCTTC,CASSESVWGASYNEQFF
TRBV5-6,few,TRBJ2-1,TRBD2,TGTGCCAGCAGCTTGGCCGGGACTAGCGGGAGGGCCGGCTACAATGAGCAGTTCTTC,CASSLAGTSGRAGYNEQFF
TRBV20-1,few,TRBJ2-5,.,TGCAGTGCTAGATCACCGGAGACCCAGTACTTC,CSARSPETQYF
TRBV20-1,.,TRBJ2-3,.,TGCAGTGCTTCCGACGGACCAGATACGCAGTATTTT,CSASDGPDTQYF
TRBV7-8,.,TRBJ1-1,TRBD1,TGTGCCAGCAGCTTAGGACAGGGGATTTCTGAAGCTTTCTTT,CASSLGQGISEAFF
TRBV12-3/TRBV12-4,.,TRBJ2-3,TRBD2,TGTGCCAGCAGTCCGCGGACTAGCGGGGCAGCAGATACGCAGTATTTT,CASSPRTSGAADTQYF
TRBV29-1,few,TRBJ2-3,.,TGCAGCGCCGACGCCGAGGACTACCAACTCACAGATACGCAGTATTTT,CSADAEDYQLTDTQYF
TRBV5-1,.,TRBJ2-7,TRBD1,TGCGCCAGCAGCTCGGGGGACAGGGAAGGGGAGCAGTACTTC,CASSSGDREGEQYF
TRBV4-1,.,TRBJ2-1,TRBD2,TGCGCCAGCAGCCAAGATATCCCCCCACTAGCGGGAGTAGGAAATGAGCAGTTCTTC,CASSQDIPPLAGVGNEQFF
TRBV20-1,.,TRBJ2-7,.,TGCAGTGCTAGAGGTTTGTCTGGGCCAGGCTACGAGCAGTACTTC,CSARGLSGPGYEQYF
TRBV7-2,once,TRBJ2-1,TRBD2,TGTGCCAGCAGCGCTGGCGGGAGCCCCTCCTACAATGAGCAGTTCTTC,CASSAGGSPSYNEQFF
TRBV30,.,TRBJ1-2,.,TGTGCCTGGAGTAGCGTGGGCGGCTACACCTTC,CAWSSVGGYTF
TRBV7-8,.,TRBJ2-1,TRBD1,TGTGCCAGCAGCTTAGTTCGTGACAGGGGATCCTACAATGAGCAGTTCTTC,CASSLVRDRGSYNEQFF
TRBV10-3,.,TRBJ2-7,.,TGTGCCATCAGCGCCCTTAAGGGGGGTCACTACGAGCAGTACTTC,CAISALKGGHYEQYF
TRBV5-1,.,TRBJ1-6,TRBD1,TGCGCCAGCAGCTTGGAGGGGACAGGGTTAAATTCACCCCTCCACTTT,CASSLEGTGLNSPLHF
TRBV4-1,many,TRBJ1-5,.,TGCGCCAGCAGCCAAGGAGGCGGGGGAAATCAGCCCCAGCATTTT,CASSQGGGGNQPQHF
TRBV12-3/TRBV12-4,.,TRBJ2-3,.,TGTGCCAGCACCAGTGGCGGGACGGGTGAAGATACGCAGTATTTT,CASTSGGTGEDTQYF
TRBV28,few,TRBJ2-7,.,TGTGCCAGTTCCCCGGGATCAACCTACGAGCAGTACTTC,CASSPGSTYEQYF
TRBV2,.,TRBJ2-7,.,TGTGCCAGCAAACAGGGAAGGTTTTACGAGCAGTACTTC,CASKQGRFYEQYF
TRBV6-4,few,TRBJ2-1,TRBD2,TGTGCCAGCAGTCCGGGACTAGTTGCCAATGAGCAGTTCTTC,CASSPGLVANEQFF
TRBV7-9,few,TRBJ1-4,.,TGTGCCAGCAGCCCTACCTTCATGGGGAATGAAAAACTGTTTTTT,CASSPTFMGNEKLFF
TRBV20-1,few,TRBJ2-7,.,TGCAGTGCTAGAGAGCCGGCCGGGGGATACGAGCAGTACTTC,CSAREPAGGYEQYF